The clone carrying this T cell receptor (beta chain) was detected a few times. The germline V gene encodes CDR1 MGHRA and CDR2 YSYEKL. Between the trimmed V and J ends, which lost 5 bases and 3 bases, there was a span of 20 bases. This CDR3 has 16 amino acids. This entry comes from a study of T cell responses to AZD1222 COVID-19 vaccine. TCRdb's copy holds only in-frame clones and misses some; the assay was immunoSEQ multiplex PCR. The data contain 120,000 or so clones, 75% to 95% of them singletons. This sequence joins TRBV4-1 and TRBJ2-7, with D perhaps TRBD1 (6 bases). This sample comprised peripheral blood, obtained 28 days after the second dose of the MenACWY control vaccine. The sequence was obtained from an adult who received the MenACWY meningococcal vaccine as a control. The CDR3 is CASSSNAPGHLYEQYF. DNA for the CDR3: TGCGCCAGCAGCTCCAATGCGCCGGGACACCTCTACGAGCAGTACTTC.